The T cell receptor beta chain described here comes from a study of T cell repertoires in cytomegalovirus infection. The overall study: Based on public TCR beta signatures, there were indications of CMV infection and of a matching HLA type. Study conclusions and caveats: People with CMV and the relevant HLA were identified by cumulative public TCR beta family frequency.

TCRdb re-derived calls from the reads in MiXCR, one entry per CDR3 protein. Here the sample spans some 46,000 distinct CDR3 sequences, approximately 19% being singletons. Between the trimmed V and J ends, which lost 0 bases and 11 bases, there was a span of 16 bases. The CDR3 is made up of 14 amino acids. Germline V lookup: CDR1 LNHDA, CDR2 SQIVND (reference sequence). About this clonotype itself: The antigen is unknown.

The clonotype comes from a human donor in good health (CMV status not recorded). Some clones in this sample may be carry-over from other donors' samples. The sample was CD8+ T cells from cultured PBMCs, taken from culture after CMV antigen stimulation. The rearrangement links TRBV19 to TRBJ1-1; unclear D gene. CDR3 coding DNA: TGTGCCAGTAGTATAGATCTCCGGGGTAGACGGGCTTTCTTT. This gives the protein CASSIDLRGRRAFF.